The subject of this entry is one T cell receptor beta chain. This record comes from a study of blood T cell repertoires in COVID-19. Assay used: immunoSEQ multiplex PCR; TCRdb lists only in-frame clones, some missing. The sample records about 400,000 clones, around nine tenths being singletons. V was cut by 5 bases and J by 3 bases, with 19 bases left in between. Germline assignment: CDR1 SGHVS and CDR2 FNYEAQ. This CDR3 has 16 amino acids. The V and J genes are TRBV7-6 and TRBJ1-1; possible D gene TRBD1, 6 bases. The receptor was derived from a woman in her twenties or thirties with acute COVID-19. Sequenced sample: PBMCs or T cells enriched from blood (not recorded which). CDR3 loop: CASSPAAGAMDTEAFF. The CDR3 DNA sequence: TGTGCCAGCAGCCCCGCCGCAGGGGCCATGGACACTGAAGCTTTCTTT.